A selection of T cell receptor beta chains follows, all from one sample in a study of cytomegalovirus exposure and HLA in healthy donors. Using immunoSEQ multiplex PCR, the repertoire was profiled, and TCRdb retains in-frame clones only, with some absent. This sample contains about 140,000 clones. Material for sequencing was PBMCs. These receptors originate from a woman under 30 in good health and CMV-seronegative. The CDR3 runs from the conserved cysteine through the conserved F or W. The D gene is left open where the match is weak.

v_gene	d_gene	j_gene	CDR3aa	CDR3nt
TRBV5-4	TRBD1	TRBJ2-7	CASSVTGTGVSEQYF	TGTGCCAGCAGCGTTACCGGGACAGGGGTGAGCGAGCAGTACTTC
TRBV10-3	.	TRBJ2-2	CAIRGQVEGGELFF	TGTGCCATCAGGGGCCAGGTAGAAGGCGGGGAGCTGTTTTTT
TRBV5-1	TRBD2	TRBJ2-5	CVSSQAGLLETQYF	TGCGTCAGCAGTCAAGCGGGATTGCTGGAGACCCAGTACTTC
TRBV6-1	TRBD1	TRBJ1-1	CASSGDRGMDKNTEAFF	TGTGCCAGCAGTGGGGACAGGGGCATGGACAAGAACACTGAAGCCTTCTTT
TRBV20-1	.	TRBJ1-1	CSAKPGTEAFF	TGCAGTGCTAAACCAGGCACTGAAGCTTTCTTT
TRBV4-3	TRBD1	TRBJ2-5	CASSAGQGVQETQYF	TGCGCCAGCAGCGCAGGACAGGGGGTCCAAGAGACCCAGTACTTC
TRBV5-1	TRBD1	TRBJ1-1	CASSSFRQGNTEAFF	TGCGCCAGCAGTTCCTTTCGACAGGGGAACACTGAAGCTTTCTTT
TRBV19	.	TRBJ2-2	CASSIQNTGELFF	TGTGCCAGTAGTATACAAAACACCGGGGAGCTGTTTTTT
TRBV5-1	.	TRBJ2-1	CASSLSNEQFF	TGCGCCAGCAGCTTGTCTAATGAGCAGTTCTTC
TRBV30	.	TRBJ1-1	CAWSVAAGTEAFF	TGTGCCTGGAGTGTTGCAGCGGGCACTGAAGCTTTCTTT
TRBV19	TRBD2	TRBJ2-3	CASSSGTSGKADTQYF	TGTGCCAGTAGCTCCGGGACTAGCGGGAAAGCCGATACGCAGTATTTT
TRBV15	.	TRBJ2-7	CATSRDPSRSYEQYF	TGTGCCACCAGCAGAGATCCCTCTCGTTCCTACGAGCAGTACTTC
TRBV5-6	TRBD1	TRBJ1-2	CASSVRGQYNYGYTF	TGTGCCAGCAGCGTAAGGGGACAGTATAACTATGGCTACACCTTC
TRBV6-1	.	TRBJ2-2	CASSDTGLANTGELFF	TGTGCCAGCAGTGATACAGGCCTCGCGAACACCGGGGAGCTGTTTTTT
TRBV7-9	.	TRBJ2-1	CAIQQRSYNEQFF	TGTGCTATCCAACAGCGGTCCTACAATGAGCAGTTCTTC
TRBV29-1	TRBD1	TRBJ1-2	CSVGTGGRLGYTF	TGCAGCGTGGGGACAGGGGGTCGGTTAGGCTACACCTTC
TRBV19	TRBD1	TRBJ1-5	CASSVQGAFPRYQPQHF	TGTGCCAGTAGTGTTCAGGGGGCCTTTCCCCGGTATCAGCCCCAGCATTTT
TRBV19	TRBD2	TRBJ2-1	CASSVDGRTSKFF	TGTGCCAGTAGTGTCGACGGTAGGACTAGCAAGTTCTTC
TRBV14	TRBD1	TRBJ2-1	CASSQVPAGTGAYNEQFF	TGTGCCAGCAGCCAAGTCCCTGCCGGGACAGGGGCCTACAATGAGCAGTTCTTC
TRBV25-1	TRBD2	TRBJ2-3	CASSDGTRIGSTDTQYF	TGTGCCAGCAGTGACGGGACTAGAATTGGGTCCACAGATACGCAGTATTTT
TRBV7-3	.	TRBJ2-1	CASSSRPGSDSYNEQFF	TGTGCCAGCAGCTCACGCCCGGGGAGCGACTCCTACAATGAGCAGTTCTTC
TRBV7-9	TRBD2	TRBJ2-1	CASNPTSHPYNEQFF	TGTGCCAGCAACCCGACTAGCCACCCCTACAATGAGCAGTTCTTC
TRBV9	.	TRBJ1-2	CASSVSWDNIYGYTF	TGTGCCAGCAGCGTCTCGTGGGACAATATCTATGGCTACACCTTC
TRBV7-9	TRBD1	TRBJ2-2	CASSQQGADTGELFF	TGTGCCAGCAGCCAACAGGGGGCTGACACCGGGGAGCTGTTTTTT
TRBV4-3	.	TRBJ2-3	CASSQGDKSTDTQYF	TGCGCCAGCAGCCAAGGCGACAAATCCACAGATACGCAGTATTTT
TRBV6-6	TRBD1	TRBJ2-1	CASNRQGRYNEQFF	TGTGCCAGCAATAGACAGGGGCGATACAATGAGCAGTTCTTC
TRBV6-6	.	TRBJ2-7	CASSMGQAYEQYF	TGTGCCAGCAGTATGGGACAAGCCTACGAGCAGTACTTC
TRBV6-1	.	TRBJ1-1	CASSEPPPGSAFF	TGTGCCAGCAGTGAACCTCCGCCGGGGTCCGCTTTCTTT
TRBV6-6	.	TRBJ2-4	CASSPEDLGANIQYF	TGTGCCAGCAGCCCCGAGGACTTGGGGGCAAACATTCAGTACTTC
TRBV7-3	TRBD1	TRBJ1-1	CASSSLLQGRKIGDTEAFF	TGTGCCAGCAGCTCCCTATTACAGGGGAGAAAAATCGGAGACACTGAAGCTTTCTTT
TRBV12-5	.	TRBJ1-1	CASGHRVGTEAFF	TGTGCTAGTGGTCACCGGGTGGGCACTGAAGCTTTCTTT
TRBV18	.	TRBJ1-3	CASSLGGSSGNTIYF	TGTGCCAGCTCACTCGGGGGGAGCTCTGGAAACACCATATATTTT
TRBV11-1	.	TRBJ2-5	CASSSTGGQETQYF	TGTGCCAGCAGCTCGACAGGCGGCCAAGAGACCCAGTACTTC